This T cell receptor (beta chain) was identified during a study of memory CD4+ T cells and cytomegalovirus serostatus. On the study more broadly: This sample comes from healthy Belgian adults, eight to ten CMV seropositive, roughly 22 seronegative. Study-level points and caveats: Each of 67 CMV-associated TCRbeta sequences occurred in one to five individuals.

The table lists this clone with a count of one. Its antigen is unidentified. The junction had 4 bases not matched to a gene; V was cut back by 7 bases and J by 3 bases. The germline gives CDR1 SGHTA, CDR2 FQGNSA. The CDR3 has 14 amino acids. As handled by the study authors: Out-of-frame sequences were removed, leaving 2 million to 2.5 million distinct TCRbeta sequences. Sequencing used immunoSEQ multiplex PCR; TCRdb keeps in-frame clones, though not all of them. V and J calls and clone size follow that table, whereas D and trimming were derived from the DNA. The data contain some 52,000 clones, about four fifths of them singletons. The sort gate was single viable CD3+CD4+CD8-CD45RO+ cells for memory CD4+ T cells. Positive selection with CD4 microbeads enriched total CD4+ T cells.

This rearrangement joins TRBV7-2 to TRBJ2-2; 8 bases fit TRBD2. The TCR was taken from an adult in good health and CMV-seropositive. Material: memory CD4+ T cells from blood. CDR3 sequence reads: CASKSGSYTGELFF. Here the CDR3 DNA reads TGTGCCAGCAAAAGCGGGAGCTACACCGGGGAGCTGTTTTTT.